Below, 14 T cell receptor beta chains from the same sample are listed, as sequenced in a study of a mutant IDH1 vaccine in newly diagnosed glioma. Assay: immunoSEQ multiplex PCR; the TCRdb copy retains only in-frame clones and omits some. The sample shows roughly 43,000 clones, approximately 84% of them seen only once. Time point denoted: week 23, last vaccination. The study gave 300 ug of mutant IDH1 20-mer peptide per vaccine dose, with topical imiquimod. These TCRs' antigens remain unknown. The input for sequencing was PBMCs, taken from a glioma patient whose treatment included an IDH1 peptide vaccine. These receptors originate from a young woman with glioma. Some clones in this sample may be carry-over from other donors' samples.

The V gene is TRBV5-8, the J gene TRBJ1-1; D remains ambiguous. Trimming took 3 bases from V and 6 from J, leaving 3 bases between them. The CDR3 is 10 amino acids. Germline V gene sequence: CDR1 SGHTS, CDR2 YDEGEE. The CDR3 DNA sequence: TGTGCCAGCAGCTCCCCTGAAGCTTTCTTT. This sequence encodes CASSSPEAFF.

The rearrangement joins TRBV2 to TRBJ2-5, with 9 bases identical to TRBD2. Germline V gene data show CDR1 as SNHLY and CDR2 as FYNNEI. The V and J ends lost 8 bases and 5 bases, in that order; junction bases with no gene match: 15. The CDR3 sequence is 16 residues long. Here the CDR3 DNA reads TGTGCCAGCCCGGGGACGCGGCGGGAGGGACGGGAGACCCAGTACTTC. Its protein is CASPGTRREGRETQYF.

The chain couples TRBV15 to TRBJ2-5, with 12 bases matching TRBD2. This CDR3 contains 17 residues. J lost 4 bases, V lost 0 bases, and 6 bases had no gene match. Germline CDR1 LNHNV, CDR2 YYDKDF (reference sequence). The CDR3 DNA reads TGTGCCACCAGCAGAGATCTAGCGGGGGGGTTGGGAGAGACCCAGTACTTC. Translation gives CATSRDLAGGLGETQYF.

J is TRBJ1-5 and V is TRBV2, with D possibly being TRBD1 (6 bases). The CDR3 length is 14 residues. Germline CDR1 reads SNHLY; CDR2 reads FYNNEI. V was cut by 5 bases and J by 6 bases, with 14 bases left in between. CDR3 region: CASSSRRTAQPQHF. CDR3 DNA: TGTGCCAGCAGTTCACGTCGGACAGCTCAGCCCCAGCATTTT.

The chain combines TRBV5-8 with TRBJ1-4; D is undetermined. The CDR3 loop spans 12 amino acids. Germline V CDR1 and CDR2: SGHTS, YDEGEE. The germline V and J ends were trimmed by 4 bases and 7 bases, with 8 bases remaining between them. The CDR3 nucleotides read TGTGCCAGCAGCCCCAATGGTGAAAAACTGTTTTTT. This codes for CASSPNGEKLFF.

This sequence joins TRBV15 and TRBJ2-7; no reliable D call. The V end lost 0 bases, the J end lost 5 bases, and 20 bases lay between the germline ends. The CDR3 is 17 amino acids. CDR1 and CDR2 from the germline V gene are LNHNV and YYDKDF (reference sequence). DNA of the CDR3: TGTGCCACCAGCAGAGAAAACTGGGCCCCATCAGGAAACGAGCAGTACTTC. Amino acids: CATSRENWAPSGNEQYF. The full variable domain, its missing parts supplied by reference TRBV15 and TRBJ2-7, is DAMVIQNPRYQVTQFGKPVTLSCSQTLNHNVMYWYQQKSSQAPKLLFHYYDKDFNNEADTPDNFQSRRPNTSFCFLDIRSPGLGDTAMYLCATSRENWAPSGNEQYFGPGTRLTVT.

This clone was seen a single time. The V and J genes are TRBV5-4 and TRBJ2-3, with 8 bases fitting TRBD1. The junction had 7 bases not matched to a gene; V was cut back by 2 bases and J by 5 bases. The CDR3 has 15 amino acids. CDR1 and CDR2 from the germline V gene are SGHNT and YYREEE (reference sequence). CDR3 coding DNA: TGTGCCAGCAGCTTTCAGGGGGCAGGTCAAGATACGCAGTATTTT. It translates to CASSFQGAGQDTQYF.

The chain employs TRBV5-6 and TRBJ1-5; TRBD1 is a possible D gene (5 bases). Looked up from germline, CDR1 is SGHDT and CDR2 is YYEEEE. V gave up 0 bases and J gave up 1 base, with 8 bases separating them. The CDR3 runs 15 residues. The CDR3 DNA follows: TGTGCCAGCAGCTTGGGTGGGGGAAGCAATCAGCCCCAGCATTTT. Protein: CASSLGGGSNQPQHF.

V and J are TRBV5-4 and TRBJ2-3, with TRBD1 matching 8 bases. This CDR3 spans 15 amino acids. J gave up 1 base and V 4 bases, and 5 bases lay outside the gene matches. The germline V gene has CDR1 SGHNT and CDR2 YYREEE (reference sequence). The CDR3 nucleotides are TGTGCCAGCAGCGGACAGGGCACGGGCACAGATACGCAGTATTTT. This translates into CASSGQGTGTDTQYF.

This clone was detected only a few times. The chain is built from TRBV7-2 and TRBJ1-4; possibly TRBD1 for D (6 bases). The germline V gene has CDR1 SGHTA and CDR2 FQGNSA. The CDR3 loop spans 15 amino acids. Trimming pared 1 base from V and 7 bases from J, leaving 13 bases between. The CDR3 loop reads CASSLGGGKGEKLFF. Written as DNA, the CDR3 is TGTGCCAGCAGCTTAGGAGGGGGAAAAGGTGAAAAACTGTTTTTT.

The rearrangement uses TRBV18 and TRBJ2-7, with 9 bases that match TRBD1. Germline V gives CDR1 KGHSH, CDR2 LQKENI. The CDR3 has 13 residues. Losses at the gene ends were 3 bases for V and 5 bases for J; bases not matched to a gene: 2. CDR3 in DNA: TGTGCCAGCTCACCGAGGACAGGGGACGAGCAGTACTTC. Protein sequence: CASSPRTGDEQYF.

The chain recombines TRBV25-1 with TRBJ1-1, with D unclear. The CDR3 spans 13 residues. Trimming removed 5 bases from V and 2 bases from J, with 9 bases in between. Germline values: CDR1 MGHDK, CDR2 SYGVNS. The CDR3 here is CASSLGSNTEAFF. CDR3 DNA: TGTGCCAGCAGTCTGGGGAGCAACACTGAAGCTTTCTTT.

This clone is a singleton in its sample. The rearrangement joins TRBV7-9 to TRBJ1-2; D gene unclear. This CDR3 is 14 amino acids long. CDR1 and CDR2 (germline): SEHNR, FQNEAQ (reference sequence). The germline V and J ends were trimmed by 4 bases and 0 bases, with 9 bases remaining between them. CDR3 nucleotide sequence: TGTGCCAGCAGCTCCTCCCCACCTAACTATGGCTACACCTTC. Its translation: CASSSSPPNYGYTF.

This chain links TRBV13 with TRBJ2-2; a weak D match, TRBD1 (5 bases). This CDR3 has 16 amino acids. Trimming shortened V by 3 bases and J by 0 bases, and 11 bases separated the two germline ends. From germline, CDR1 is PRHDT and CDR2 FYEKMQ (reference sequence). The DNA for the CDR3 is TGTGCCAGCAGCTTCGAGGCAGGGTCGAACACCGGGGAGCTGTTTTTT. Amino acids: CASSFEAGSNTGELFF.